This paragraph covers one T cell receptor beta chain sequence. Profiling relied on immunoSEQ multiplex PCR, and the TCRdb table lists in-frame clones only, not all of them. The top ten clones hold 1.4% of a sample with 430,000 or so clones, roughly 84% of them seen once. The CDR3 extends over 13 amino acids. V was clipped by 1 base and J by 4 bases, with 8 bases between them. Looked up from germline, CDR1 is SGHAT and CDR2 is FQNNGV. This sample stems from a study of blood T cell repertoires in COVID-19. J is TRBJ2-7 and V is TRBV11-2; D gene uncertain. The source is a woman under 30 who had been exposed to COVID-19. Sequenced material: PBMCs or T cells enriched from blood (not recorded which). In DNA form, the CDR3 reads TGTGCCAGCAGCTTAGTAGTCGGGTACGAGCAGTACTTC. The encoded protein is CASSLVVGYEQYF. Looking up the rest from reference TRBV11-2 and TRBJ2-7 gives the full variable domain: EAGVAQSPRYKIIEKRQSVAFWCNPISGHATLYWYQQILGQGPKLLIQFQNNGVVDDSQLPKDRFSAERLKGVDSTLKIQPAKLEDSAVYLCASSLVVGYEQYFGPGTRLTVT.